Listed below are T cell receptor beta chains from one sample, sequenced in a study of blood T cell repertoires in COVID-19. Sequenced by immunoSEQ multiplex PCR; TCRdb stores in-frame clones only, minus some. This table has approximately 140,000 clones, about 84% appearing once. Sequenced: peripheral blood. These receptors all stem from a man in his fifties or sixties with active or convalescent COVID-19. Both conserved end residues are part of each CDR3. The D gene is left open where the match is weak. A clone size is listed for some rows: how often the clone was seen (once, few, many), or a class if it is expanded.

D gene	J gene	CDR3 length	clone size	V gene	CDR3 DNA	CDR3 protein
NA	TRBJ2-7	14	NA	TRBV6-5	TGTGCCAGCAGTTACTCGGCCAGACACTACGAGCAGTACTTC	CASSYSARHYEQYF
TRBD2	TRBJ2-5	17	NA	TRBV5-8	TGTGCCAGCAGCCCAATTCCGGGACTAGCGGCCCAAGAGACCCAGTACTTC	CASSPIPGLAAQETQYF
NA	TRBJ2-1	13	NA	TRBV6-5	TGTGCCAGCAGCCGCTCTAGTTCTACTGAGCAGTTCTTC	CASSRSSSTEQFF
TRBD2	TRBJ2-7	17	NA	TRBV24-1	TGTGCCACCAGTGATTTGCGAGAGACTAGCGGGTTCTACGAGCAGTACTTC	CATSDLRETSGFYEQYF
NA	TRBJ2-7	15	NA	TRBV5-4	TGTGCCAGCAGCTTGGCCGGCGGGCACTTGTACGAGCAGTACTTC	CASSLAGGHLYEQYF
NA	TRBJ2-1	13	NA	TRBV7-9	TGTGCCAGCACCCCGGGGGGCCACAATGAGCAGTTCTTC	CASTPGGHNEQFF
NA	TRBJ2-1	16	NA	TRBV5-1	TGCGCCAGCAGCGCCCAGGGGGGAGGTGCCTACAATGAGCAGTTCTTC	CASSAQGGGAYNEQFF
NA	TRBJ2-7	13	few	TRBV28	TGTGCCACCCGGCTAGCCAACCTCTACGAGCAGTACTTC	CATRLANLYEQYF
TRBD1	TRBJ2-7	14	NA	TRBV18	TGTGCCAGCTCACTAGGGACAGGGGGGTACGAGCAGTACTTC	CASSLGTGGYEQYF
TRBD2	TRBJ2-1	16	few	TRBV18	TGTGCCAGCTCACCCACCGGACTAGCGGGAGAGAATGAGCAGTTCTTC	CASSPTGLAGENEQFF
NA	TRBJ1-2	14	NA	TRBV5-6	TGTGCCAGCAGCTTGGAGGGCAGGGCTTATGGCTACACCTTC	CASSLEGRAYGYTF
TRBD1	TRBJ2-1	13	NA	TRBV19	TGTGCCAGTAGTAACCGAGGACAGGGGGGGCAGTTCTTC	CASSNRGQGGQFF
NA	TRBJ2-7	16	few	TRBV19	TGTGCCAGTAGTCCCCTAAGGAGGGGGCTAACCTACGAGCAGTACTTC	CASSPLRRGLTYEQYF
NA	TRBJ2-5	11	NA	TRBV6-5	TGTGCCAGCAGTCAGCAAGAGACCCAGTACTTC	CASSQQETQYF
NA	TRBJ2-3	16	NA	TRBV11-2	TGTGCCAGCAGCTCGGGACTTCTTTTAGAGGCAGATACGCAGTATTTT	CASSSGLLLEADTQYF
TRBD2	TRBJ2-3	15	NA	TRBV7-3	TGTGCCAGCAGCTTATCGGGACTAGCGGGAGATACGCAGTATTTT	CASSLSGLAGDTQYF
TRBD1	TRBJ2-7	15	few	TRBV28	TGTGCCAGCAGTTTCCACAAGGGACAGACCTACGAGCAGTACTTC	CASSFHKGQTYEQYF
NA	TRBJ2-5	15	NA	TRBV7-2	TGTGCCAGCAGCTTGGGGCACAGCCCCCAAGAGACCCAGTACTTC	CASSLGHSPQETQYF
TRBD1	TRBJ2-5	13	NA	TRBV5-5	TGTGCCAGCAGCGGGGACAGGGGGGAGACCCAGTACTTC	CASSGDRGETQYF
NA	TRBJ1-1	11	NA	TRBV28	TGTGCTACGGACAGTTGGGACGGAGCTTTCTTT	CATDSWDGAFF
NA	TRBJ2-3	11	NA	TRBV2	TGTGCCAGCACCATGAGGGATACGCAGTATTTT	CASTMRDTQYF
TRBD2	TRBJ2-3	13	NA	TRBV28	TGTGCCAGCAGTGGACTAGCGTTGGATACGCAGTATTTT	CASSGLALDTQYF
TRBD2	TRBJ2-1	14	NA	TRBV7-8	TGTGCCAGCAGCAAACTAGCGGCGTACAATGAGCAGTTCTTC	CASSKLAAYNEQFF
NA	TRBJ2-3	16	NA	TRBV7-3	TGTGCCAGCAGCTCCGGCCTAGCGACGAGCACAGATACGCAGTATTTT	CASSSGLATSTDTQYF
TRBD1	TRBJ1-2	15	NA	TRBV6-6	TGTGCCAGCAGTACCCCGGGACAGAGGGACTATGGCTACACCTTC	CASSTPGQRDYGYTF
NA	TRBJ1-2	15	NA	TRBV5-1	TGCGCCAGCAGCTCGGATGGACGGACTGTTATAGGCTACACCTTC	CASSSDGRTVIGYTF
NA	TRBJ1-5	15	NA	TRBV18	TGTGCCAGCTCTCCGGACGGGGGGTCTCACCAGCCCCAGCATTTT	CASSPDGGSHQPQHF
NA	TRBJ1-6	17	NA	TRBV5-3	TGTGCCAGAAGTATGACATTCCAGAGCTCCTATAATTCACCCCTCCACTTT	CARSMTFQSSYNSPLHF
NA	TRBJ2-1	16	once	TRBV3-1/TRBV3-2	TGTGCCAGCAGCCAAGTTGCAGGAAGCTCCTACAATGAGCAGTTCTTC	CASSQVAGSSYNEQFF
NA	TRBJ1-5	13	NA	TRBV7-2	TGTGCCAGCAGCCAGGAGGGAGATCAGCCCCAGCATTTT	CASSQEGDQPQHF
NA	TRBJ2-5	15	NA	TRBV5-5	TGTGCCAGCAGCCCGACCGTCAGCGGGCAAGAGACCCAGTACTTC	CASSPTVSGQETQYF
NA	TRBJ2-7	12	NA	TRBV3-1/TRBV3-2	TGTGCCAGCAGCCAAGAAGGGAGAGTTCGGAACTTC	CASSQEGRVRNF
TRBD2	TRBJ2-7	17	NA	TRBV5-6	TGTGCCAGCAGCTTGGCCCTCAGCGCGGGAGGATTTAGCGAGCAGTACTTC	CASSLALSAGGFSEQYF
NA	TRBJ2-6	16	NA	TRBV19	TGTGCCAGTAGTACCAGACACTCCTCTGGGGCCAACGTCCTGACTTTC	CASSTRHSSGANVLTF
NA	TRBJ1-6	15	NA	TRBV14	TGTGCCAGCAGCCAACGTCACAGGAATAATTCACCCCTCCACTTT	CASSQRHRNNSPLHF
TRBD2	TRBJ2-1	17	NA	TRBV28	TGTGCCAGCAGTGAAGCCGCTAGCGGTATCTCCTACAATGAGCAGTTCTTC	CASSEAASGISYNEQFF
NA	TRBJ1-2	14	NA	TRBV4-3	TGCGCCAGCAGCCCGCGGAGCAATGACTATGGCTACACCTTC	CASSPRSNDYGYTF
NA	TRBJ2-7	15	NA	TRBV13	TGTGCCAGCAGCTTAGGAAGGGGGAGCCCTTTCGAGCAGTACTTC	CASSLGRGSPFEQYF
NA	TRBJ1-2	15	NA	TRBV29-1	TGCAGCGTTCCCACAAACCAAAATTCTAACTATGGCTACACCTTC	CSVPTNQNSNYGYTF
NA	TRBJ1-1	15	many	TRBV5-6	TGTGCCAGCAGCCAGACAGGAGATCTTGACACTGAAGCTTTCTTT	CASSQTGDLDTEAFF
NA	TRBJ2-7	13	NA	TRBV2	TGTGCCAGCAGTGAAAACAGATCCTACGAGCAGTACTTC	CASSENRSYEQYF
NA	TRBJ1-2	14	NA	TRBV28	TGTGCCAGCAGTTTAATTTCGCGAACTCTCGGCTACACCTTC	CASSLISRTLGYTF
NA	TRBJ1-1	13	NA	TRBV18	TGTGCCTCTACCGGCGGTGCCGGCACTGAAGCTTTCTTT	CASTGGAGTEAFF
NA	TRBJ2-1	17	NA	TRBV10-3	TGTGCCATCAGTGAGTCGAAAGGCGGTGTCTCCTACAATGAGCAGTTCTTC	CAISESKGGVSYNEQFF
TRBD1	TRBJ2-4	17	NA	TRBV29-1	TGCAGCGTTGTGGGGCCAACAGGGGGCGCGTTCGAAAACATTCAGTACTTC	CSVVGPTGGAFENIQYF
NA	TRBJ1-5	15	NA	TRBV5-6	TGTGCCAGCAGCTTGTGGGTGATCGGGAATCAGCCCCAGCATTTT	CASSLWVIGNQPQHF
TRBD1	TRBJ1-1	13	NA	TRBV18	TGTGCCAGCCTTCTTTCGACAGGGTCTGAAGCTTTCTTT	CASLLSTGSEAFF
TRBD1	TRBJ2-3	15	few	TRBV5-1	TGCGCCAGCAGAGGGGGCGGAGAAGTACCAGATACGCAGTATTTT	CASRGGGEVPDTQYF
NA	TRBJ2-6	16	NA	TRBV5-1	TGCGCCAGCAGCTTGGGCGGGAACTCTGGGGCCAACGTCCTGACTTTC	CASSLGGNSGANVLTF
TRBD1	TRBJ2-7	13	many	TRBV18	TGTGCCAGCTCAAACAGGGGCGCCTACGAGCAGTACTTC	CASSNRGAYEQYF
NA	TRBJ1-2	13	NA	TRBV28	TGTGCCAGCAGCCGCCCCAGGGCGGAGGGCTACACCTTC	CASSRPRAEGYTF
NA	TRBJ2-5	13	NA	TRBV19	TGTGCCAGTAGTGAGACAGTCCAAGAGACCCAGTACTTC	CASSETVQETQYF
TRBD1	TRBJ1-2	15	once	TRBV27	TGTGCCAGCAGTTTTCGGGCAGGGGGCAACTATGGCTACACCTTC	CASSFRAGGNYGYTF